The subject of this entry is one T cell receptor (beta chain). The sample belongs to a study of blood T cell repertoires in COVID-19. Only in-frame clones appear in the TCRdb table, and some are missing; sequencing was by immunoSEQ multiplex PCR. The repertoire consists of 400,000 to 500,000 clones, with about 88% occurring once and the leading ten covering around 1.5%. The junction had 7 bases not matched to a gene; V was cut back by 3 bases and J by 3 bases. Germline V gene data show CDR1 as MDHEN and CDR2 as SYDVKM. CDR3 length: 16 amino acids. V usage is TRBV28 and J usage is TRBJ2-2, with 7 positions matching TRBD1. Material for sequencing was PBMCs or T cells enriched from blood (not recorded which). The TCR originated in a woman between 18 and 29 years old who had been exposed to COVID-19. The CDR3: CASSLLTTGHTGELFF. The CDR3 DNA reads TGTGCCAGCAGTTTGTTGACGACAGGGCACACCGGGGAGCTGTTTTTT.